The text below deals with one T cell receptor beta chain. These data are taken from a study of cytomegalovirus exposure and HLA in healthy donors. The CDR3 length is 14 residues. V dropped 4 bases and J dropped 5; count of bases not matched to a gene: 3. Germline V gene lookup returns CDR1 MNHEY and CDR2 SVGAGI. TCRdb's table, derived via immunoSEQ multiplex PCR, lists solely in-frame clones and lacks some. The sample shows roughly 250,000 clones, roughly 89% of them seen only once. The chain has TRBV6-5 and TRBJ2-1; 9 bases line up with TRBD2. The receptor's source is a woman aged 18-29 years in good health and CMV-seronegative. Sequenced material: PBMCs. CDR3 region: CASSSLAGNNEQFF. CDR3 in DNA: TGTGCCAGCAGTTCCCTAGCGGGGAACAATGAGCAGTTCTTC.